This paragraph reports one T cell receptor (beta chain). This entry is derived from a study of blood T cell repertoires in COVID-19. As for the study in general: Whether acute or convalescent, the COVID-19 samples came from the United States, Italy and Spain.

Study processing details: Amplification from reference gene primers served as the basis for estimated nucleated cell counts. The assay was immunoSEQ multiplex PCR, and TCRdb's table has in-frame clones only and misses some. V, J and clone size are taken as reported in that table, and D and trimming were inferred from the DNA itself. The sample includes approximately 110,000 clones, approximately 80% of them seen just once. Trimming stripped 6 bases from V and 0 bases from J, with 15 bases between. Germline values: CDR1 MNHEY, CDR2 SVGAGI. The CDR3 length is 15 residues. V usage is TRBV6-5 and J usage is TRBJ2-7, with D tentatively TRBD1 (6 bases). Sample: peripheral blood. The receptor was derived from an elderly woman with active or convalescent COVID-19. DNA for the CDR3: TGTGCCAGCAGCGTAGACAGGAATCCCTCCTACGAGCAGTACTTC. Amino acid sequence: CASSVDRNPSYEQYF.